This T cell receptor beta chain is from a study of T cell responses to AZD1222 COVID-19 vaccine (dated by TCRdb to the early 2020s). About the study as a whole: A total of just over 230 trial participants underwent TCR sequencing, of whom some 200 had received two doses of AZD1222 and about 25 had received two doses of the MenACWY control vaccine. Trial participants were enrolled by age into 18-55, 56-69 and 70-plus year subgroups, with roughly 160, 29 and 62 TCR-sequenced participants respectively. General findings and caveats noted by the study authors: No day 14 peak-response samples were available, so repertoires were characterized only after the peak T cell response. Reportedly, close to half of the unique spike-specific TCRs recognized epitopes lying outside the regions that are mutated in the B.1.351 and B.1.1.7 variants. Participants were mostly white British and included more females than males, and it was suggested by the authors that clonal diversity may have been underestimated. Conclusions about previously exposed vaccinees are limited, since just five or six AZD1222 recipients were seropositive for SARS-CoV-2 at baseline. The 56-69-year group was small, and its depth increase did not reach significance, likely because of low power. After two AZD1222 doses, spike-specific TCR breadth and depth were significantly higher than at day 0 and than in MenACWY recipients. Vaccine-associated CD4 TCRs spanned the whole spike protein, with dominant responses in regions 160-218 and 743-854.

Looking up the germline V gene yields CDR1 MNHEY and CDR2 SVGAGI. Germline trimming amounts to 6 bases on V and 0 bases on J, with 4 as the count of junction bases outside the gene matches. Including cysteine and phenylalanine, the CDR3 has 15 amino acids. Only CDR3 DNA remains: 45 bases, in frame from the first base. With respect to this clone: The clone's antigen remains unknown. No quality values exist for individual bases; no much larger clone is one base distant.

The CDR3 regions of human TCRbeta chains were analyzed by immunosequencing. The authors' pipeline ran thus. TCRs in the repertoires were matched against a reference library of SARS-CoV-2-specific TCRs that had been generated with the MIRA antigen-specificity platform. Breadth was defined as the fraction of unique TCRs that were SARS-CoV-2-associated. Depth was defined as the fraction of total T cells that were SARS-CoV-2-associated. Using the MIRA data, each spike-specific TCR was mapped to the spike region that the TCR reacts to and placed in a CD4 or CD8 class. Log10-transformed breadth and depth values were compared by one-way ANOVA with Sidak's multiple comparisons tests. TCRdb provides this immuneACCESS table in a form limited to in-frame rearrangements. Some clones are lacking; in checked studies, under half of them reflect an unresolved V gene, and why the rest are absent is not known. From that table come the V and J calls and clone size; the DNA was used to work out D and trimming. This sample comprises about 120,000 clones, around 94% of them detected only once. More than 1.5% of the sample rests with the top ten.

Taken with the paper, the label for time point translates to: about 28 days (+/-7) after the second vaccine dose. AZD1222 recipients with second doses at about 4 weeks or about 12 weeks were pooled, because spike-specific TCR depth and breadth did not differ between schedules. Vaccinee samples were obtained from the UK trials COV001 and COV002, which included a single-blind randomized controlled phase 2/3 trial of AZD1222 (ChAdOx1 nCoV-19) in healthy adults. For TCRbeta chain sequencing, PBMC samples from trial participants were taken at day 0 and at day 28 after the second dose. The TCR comes from an adult who received the AZD1222 COVID-19 vaccine. Here the chain combines TRBV6-5 and TRBJ1-4, and TRBD1 aligns with 7 junction nucleotides. The specimen comprised peripheral blood, sampled 28 days after the second AZD1222 dose. The DNA is TGTGCCAGCAGACGACAGGGTTCAACTAATGAAAAACTGTTTTTT. Its protein reads: CASRRQGSTNEKLFF.